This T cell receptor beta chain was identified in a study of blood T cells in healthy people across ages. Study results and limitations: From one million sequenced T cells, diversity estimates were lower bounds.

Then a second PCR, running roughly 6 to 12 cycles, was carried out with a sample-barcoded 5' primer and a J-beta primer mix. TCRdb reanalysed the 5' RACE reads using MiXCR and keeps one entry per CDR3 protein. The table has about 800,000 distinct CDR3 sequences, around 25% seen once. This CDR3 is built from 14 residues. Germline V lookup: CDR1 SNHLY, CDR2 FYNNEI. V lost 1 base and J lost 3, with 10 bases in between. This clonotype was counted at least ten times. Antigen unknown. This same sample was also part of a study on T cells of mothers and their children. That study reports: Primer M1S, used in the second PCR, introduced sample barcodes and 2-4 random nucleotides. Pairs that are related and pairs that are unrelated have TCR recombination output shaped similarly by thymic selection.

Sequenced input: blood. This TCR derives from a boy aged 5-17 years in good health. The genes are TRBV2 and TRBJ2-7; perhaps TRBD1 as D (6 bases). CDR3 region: CASSEDRVGYEQYF. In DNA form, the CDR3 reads TGTGCCAGCAGTGAAGACAGGGTGGGCTACGAGCAGTACTTC.